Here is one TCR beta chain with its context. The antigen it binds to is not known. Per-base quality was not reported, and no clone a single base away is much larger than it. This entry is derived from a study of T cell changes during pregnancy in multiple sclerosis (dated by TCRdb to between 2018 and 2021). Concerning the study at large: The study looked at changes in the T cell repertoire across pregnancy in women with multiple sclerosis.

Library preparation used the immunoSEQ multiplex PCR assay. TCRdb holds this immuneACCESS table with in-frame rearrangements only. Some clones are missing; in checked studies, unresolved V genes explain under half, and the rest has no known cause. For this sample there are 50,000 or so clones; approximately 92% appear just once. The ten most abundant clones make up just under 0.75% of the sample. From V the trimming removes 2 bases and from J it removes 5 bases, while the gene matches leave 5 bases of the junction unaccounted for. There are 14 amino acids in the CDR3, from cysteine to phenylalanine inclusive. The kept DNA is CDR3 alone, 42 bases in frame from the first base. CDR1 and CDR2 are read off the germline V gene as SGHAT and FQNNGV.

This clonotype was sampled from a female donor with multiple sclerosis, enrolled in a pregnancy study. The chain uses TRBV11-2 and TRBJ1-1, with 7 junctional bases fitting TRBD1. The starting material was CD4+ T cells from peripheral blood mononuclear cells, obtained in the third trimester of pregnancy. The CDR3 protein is CASSLTGARTEAFF. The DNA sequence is TGTGCCAGCAGCTTAACAGGGGCTAGGACTGAAGCTTTCTTT.